This entry concerns a single T cell receptor (beta chain). What it binds is not known. Preparation of the TCRbeta library used unique molecular identifiers. TCRdb re-analysed the PCR reads in MiXCR, keeping a single row per CDR3 protein. The sample carries a few hundred thousand distinct CDR3 sequences, around two fifths recorded once. Trimming pared 0 bases from V and 8 bases from J, leaving 10 bases between. Germline V gene sequence: CDR1 MNHEY, CDR2 SVGAGI. CDR3 length equals 13 residues. The entry originates in a study of T-cell reconstitution after alpha-beta-depleted transplantation in children. General study findings and limits: Most T-cell counts and diversity one year after the transplant came from T cells that were newly produced.

The sample was PBMCs, taken before TCRalphabeta/CD19-depleted stem cell transplant. The chain carries TRBV6-5 and TRBJ1-1, with a tentative D call TRBD1 (6 bases). The sequence was obtained from a girl aged 2 to 9 with aplastic anemia, due to receive a stem cell transplant. The DNA of the CDR3 is TGTGCCAGCAGTTACTCGGGACAACCAGAAGCTTTCTTT. Amino acids: CASSYSGQPEAFF.